Below, 12 T cell receptor beta chains from the same sample are listed, as sequenced in a study of T cell changes during pregnancy in multiple sclerosis. TCRdb's copy holds only in-frame clones and misses some; the assay was immunoSEQ multiplex PCR. The sample has around 80,000 clones; 92% are singletons. The sequenced sample was peripheral blood, obtained before pregnancy. The receptors stem from a female donor with multiple sclerosis, enrolled in a pregnancy study.

This clone was counted at least ten times. The chain is built from TRBV6-4 and TRBJ1-5, with 10 bases matching TRBD1. The CDR3 runs to 13 residues. Germline V CDR1 and CDR2: MRHNA, SNTAGT. The trim removed 10 bases at V and 7 bases at J, leaving 7 bases unmatched. DNA for the CDR3: TGTGCCAATTACCGGGACAGGGGACAGCCCCAGCATTTT. The encoded protein is CANYRDRGQPQHF.

The chain carries TRBV5-1 and TRBJ2-1, with 7 bases aligning to TRBD1. Germline CDR1 reads SGHRS; CDR2 reads YFSETQ. V shed 5 bases, J shed 10 bases, and the junction held 12 bases outside the gene matches. The CDR3 covers 14 residues. The CDR3 spells CASRDRTQATEQFF. DNA for the CDR3: TGCGCCAGCAGGGACAGGACTCAGGCGACGGAGCAGTTCTTC.

The V and J genes are TRBV7-9 and TRBJ2-2; 7 bases are shared with TRBD1. CDR1 SEHNR and CDR2 FQNEAQ come from the germline V gene (reference sequence). The V gene end was trimmed by 3 bases and the J gene end by 6 bases; junction bases not matched to a gene: 4. CDR3 length equals 14 residues. The CDR3 region is CASSLTGLAGELFF. CDR3 coding DNA: TGTGCCAGCAGCTTGACAGGGTTAGCCGGGGAGCTGTTTTTT.

The V and J genes are TRBV13 and TRBJ2-5, with D hard to call. The germline V gene encodes CDR1 PRHDT and CDR2 FYEKMQ (reference sequence). The V end lost 0 bases, the J end lost 4 bases, and 3 bases lay between the germline ends. This CDR3 has 12 residues. The CDR3 region has the DNA TGTGCCAGCAGCTTAGGCCGAGAGACCCAGTACTTC. Protein product: CASSLGRETQYF. Using reference TRBV13 and TRBJ2-5 for the parts outside the CDR3, the full variable domain is AAGVIQSPRHLIKEKRETATLKCYPIPRHDTVYWYQQGPGQDPQFLISFYEKMQSDKGSIPDRFSAQQFSDYHSELNMSSLELGDSALYFCASSLGRETQYFGPGTRLLVL.

V is TRBV5-6 and J is TRBJ2-5; TRBD2 matches at 13 bases. V was clipped by 4 bases and J by 1 base; unmatched bases: 13. The CDR3 totals 19 residues. Germline V gene sequence: CDR1 SGHDT, CDR2 YYEEEE. CDR3 sequence reads: CASSGLLAGGPGFQETQYF. CDR3 sequence (DNA): TGTGCCAGCAGCGGACTACTAGCGGGGGGGCCGGGTTTCCAAGAGACCCAGTACTTC.

This chain uses TRBV7-9 with TRBJ2-7, with 7 bases lining up with TRBD1. The CDR3 is made up of 12 amino acids. Germline assignment: CDR1 SEHNR and CDR2 FQNEAQ (reference sequence). J was trimmed by 5 bases and V by 5 bases; bases with no gene match: 3. CDR3 residues: CASSKQGNEQYF. The CDR3 bases are TGTGCCAGCAGCAAACAGGGGAACGAGCAGTACTTC.

The rearrangement joins TRBV2 to TRBJ2-2, with a tentative D call TRBD1 (6 bases). The CDR3 is made up of 14 amino acids. The V end lost 3 bases, the J end lost 6 bases, and 11 bases lay between the germline ends. Germline loops: CDR1 SNHLY, CDR2 FYNNEI. Here the CDR3 reads CASSETGTAGELFF. The CDR3 region has the DNA TGTGCCAGCAGTGAGACAGGAACGGCCGGGGAGCTGTTTTTT.

This chain links TRBV9 with TRBJ2-3, with TRBD2 as a possible D gene (5 bases). V lost 4 bases and J lost 5, with 11 bases in between. Germline V gene sequence: CDR1 SGDLS, CDR2 YYNGEE. The CDR3 contains 13 residues. The CDR3 nucleotides are TGTGCCAGCAGCAGAGGGTCTGGAGATACGCAGTATTTT. The encoded protein is CASSRGSGDTQYF.

CDR3 DNA sequence: TGTGCCAGCAGCTTAAACCCAATGGAGGGTTCCTATGGCTACACCTTC. Translated, it gives CASSLNPMEGSYGYTF. The rearrangement uses TRBV7-3 and TRBJ1-2, with D hard to call. V shed 1 base and J shed 4 bases, with 16 bases lying between them. This CDR3 spans 16 amino acids. Germline V gene data show CDR1 as SGHTA and CDR2 as FQGTGA.

There are a few counts of this clone. V is TRBV10-1 and J is TRBJ1-1; TRBD1 aligns across 8 bases. The CDR3 loop spans 14 amino acids. Looked up from germline, CDR1 is WNHNN and CDR2 is SYGVQD (reference sequence). J was trimmed by 5 bases and V by 3 bases; bases with no gene match: 5. CDR3 region: CASSEGQGITEAFF. For the CDR3, the DNA is TGCGCCAGCAGTGAAGGACAGGGAATAACTGAAGCTTTCTTT.

J is TRBJ1-2 and V is TRBV19, with 11 bases identical to TRBD1. This CDR3 has 15 residues. With 8 bases clipped from V and 8 bases from J, the junction kept 13 bases outside the gene matches. Germline CDR1 and CDR2: LNHDA and SQIVND (reference sequence). CDR3 in amino acids: CASSSLDRGLEGYTF. CDR3 nucleotide sequence: TGTGCCAGTTCTAGTCTGGACAGGGGGCTTGAAGGCTACACCTTC.

This chain links TRBV20-1 with TRBJ1-2; D uncertain. The CDR3 sequence is 9 residues long. Germline V gives CDR1 DFQATT, CDR2 SNEGSKA (reference sequence). The V end was cut by 4 bases, the J end by 7 bases, with 4 bases between. The CDR3, as DNA: TGCAGTGCTATTAGTGGCTACACCTTC. Translation: CSAISGYTF.